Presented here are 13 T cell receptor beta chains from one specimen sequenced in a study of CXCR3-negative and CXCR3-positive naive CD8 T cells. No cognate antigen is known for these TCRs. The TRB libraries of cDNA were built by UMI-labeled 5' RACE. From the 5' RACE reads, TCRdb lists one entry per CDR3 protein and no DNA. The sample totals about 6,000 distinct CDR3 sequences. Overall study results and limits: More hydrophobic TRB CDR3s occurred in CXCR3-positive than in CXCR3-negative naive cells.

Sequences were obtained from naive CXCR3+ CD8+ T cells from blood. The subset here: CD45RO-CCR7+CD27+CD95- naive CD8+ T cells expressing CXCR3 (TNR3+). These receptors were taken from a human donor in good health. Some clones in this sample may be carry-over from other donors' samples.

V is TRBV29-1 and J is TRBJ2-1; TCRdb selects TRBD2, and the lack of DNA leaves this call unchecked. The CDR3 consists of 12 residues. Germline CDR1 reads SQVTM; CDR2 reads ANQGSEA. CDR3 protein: CSVVGGLMEQFF.

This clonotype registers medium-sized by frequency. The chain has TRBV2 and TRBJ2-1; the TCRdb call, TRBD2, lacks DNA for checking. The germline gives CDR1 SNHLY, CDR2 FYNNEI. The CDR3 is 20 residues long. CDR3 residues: CASLSGSPEKFLSSYNEQFF.

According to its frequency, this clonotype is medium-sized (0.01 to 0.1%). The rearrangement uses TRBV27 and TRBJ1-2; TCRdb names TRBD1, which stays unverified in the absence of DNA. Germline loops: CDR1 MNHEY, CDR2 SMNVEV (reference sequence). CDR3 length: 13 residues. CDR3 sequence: CASSLGRIGGYTF.

The CDR3 sequence is CASSLGGLGLYNEQFF. The rearrangement links TRBV7-9 to TRBJ2-1; there is no DNA to check the TCRdb D call of TRBD2. The CDR3 spans 16 residues. Germline lookup yields CDR1 SEHNR and CDR2 FQNEAQ (reference sequence).

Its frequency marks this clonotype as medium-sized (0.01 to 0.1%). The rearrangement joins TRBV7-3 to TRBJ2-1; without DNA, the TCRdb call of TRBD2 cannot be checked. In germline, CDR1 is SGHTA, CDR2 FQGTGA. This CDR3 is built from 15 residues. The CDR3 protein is CASSLDGSGYNEQFF.

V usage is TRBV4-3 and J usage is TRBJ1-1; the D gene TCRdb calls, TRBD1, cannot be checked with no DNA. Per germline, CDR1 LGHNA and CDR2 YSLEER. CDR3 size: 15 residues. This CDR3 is CASSLDPRGGTEAFF.

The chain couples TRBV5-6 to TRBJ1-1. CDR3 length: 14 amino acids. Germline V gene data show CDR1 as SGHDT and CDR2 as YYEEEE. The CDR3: CASSLGRAGTEAFF.

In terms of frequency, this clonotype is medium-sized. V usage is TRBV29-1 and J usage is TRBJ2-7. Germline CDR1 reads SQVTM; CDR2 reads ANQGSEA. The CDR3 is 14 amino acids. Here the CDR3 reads CSVGLIRGSYEQYF.

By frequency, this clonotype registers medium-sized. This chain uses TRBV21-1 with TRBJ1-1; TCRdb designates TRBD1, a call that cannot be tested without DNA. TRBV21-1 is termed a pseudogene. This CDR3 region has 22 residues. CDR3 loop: CASSKCSRRGRRPPIMNTEAFF.

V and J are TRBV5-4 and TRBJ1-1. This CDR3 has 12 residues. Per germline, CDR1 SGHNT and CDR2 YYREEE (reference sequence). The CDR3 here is CASSSLYTEAFF.

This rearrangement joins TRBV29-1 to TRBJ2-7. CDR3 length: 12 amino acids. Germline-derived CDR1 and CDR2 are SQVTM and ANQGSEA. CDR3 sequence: CSVEEHGYEQYF.

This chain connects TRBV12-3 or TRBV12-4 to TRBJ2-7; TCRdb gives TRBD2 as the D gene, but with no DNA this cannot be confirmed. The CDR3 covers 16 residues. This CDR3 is CASSSGLAVYSYEQYF.

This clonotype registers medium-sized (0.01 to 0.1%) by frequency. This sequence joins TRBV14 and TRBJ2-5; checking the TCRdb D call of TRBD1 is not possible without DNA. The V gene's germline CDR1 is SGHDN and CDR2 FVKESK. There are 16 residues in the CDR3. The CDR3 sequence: CASSQETGGHFGTQYF.